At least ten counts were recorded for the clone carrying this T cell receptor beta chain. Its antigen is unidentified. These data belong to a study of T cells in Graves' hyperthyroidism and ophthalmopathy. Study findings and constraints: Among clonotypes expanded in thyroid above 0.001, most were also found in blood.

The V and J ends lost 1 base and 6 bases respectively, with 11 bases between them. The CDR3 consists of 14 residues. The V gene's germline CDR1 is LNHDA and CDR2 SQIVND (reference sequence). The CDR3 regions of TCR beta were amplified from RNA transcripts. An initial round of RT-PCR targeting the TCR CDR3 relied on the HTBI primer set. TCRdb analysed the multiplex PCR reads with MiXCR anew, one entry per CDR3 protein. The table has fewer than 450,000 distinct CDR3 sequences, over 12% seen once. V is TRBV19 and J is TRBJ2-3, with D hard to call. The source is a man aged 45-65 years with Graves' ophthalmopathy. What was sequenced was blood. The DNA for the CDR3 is TGTGCCAGTAGTATAGGCCAGTATGGCGATACGCAGTATTTT. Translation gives CASSIGQYGDTQYF.